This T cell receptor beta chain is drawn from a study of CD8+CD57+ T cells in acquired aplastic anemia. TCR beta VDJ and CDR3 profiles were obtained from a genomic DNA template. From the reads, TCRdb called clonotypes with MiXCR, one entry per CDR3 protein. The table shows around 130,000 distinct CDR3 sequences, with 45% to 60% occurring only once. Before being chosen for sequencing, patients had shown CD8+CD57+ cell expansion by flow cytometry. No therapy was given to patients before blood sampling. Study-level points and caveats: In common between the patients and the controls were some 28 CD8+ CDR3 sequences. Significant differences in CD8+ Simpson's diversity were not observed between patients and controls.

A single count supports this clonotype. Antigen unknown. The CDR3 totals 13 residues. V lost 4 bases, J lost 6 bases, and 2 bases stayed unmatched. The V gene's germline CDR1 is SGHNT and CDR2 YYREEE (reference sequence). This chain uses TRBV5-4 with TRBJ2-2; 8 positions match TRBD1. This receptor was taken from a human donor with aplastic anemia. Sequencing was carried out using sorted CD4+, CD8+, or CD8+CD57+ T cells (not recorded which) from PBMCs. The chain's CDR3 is CASSTDRAGELFF. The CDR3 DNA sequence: TGTGCCAGCAGCACGGACAGGGCCGGGGAGCTGTTTTTT.